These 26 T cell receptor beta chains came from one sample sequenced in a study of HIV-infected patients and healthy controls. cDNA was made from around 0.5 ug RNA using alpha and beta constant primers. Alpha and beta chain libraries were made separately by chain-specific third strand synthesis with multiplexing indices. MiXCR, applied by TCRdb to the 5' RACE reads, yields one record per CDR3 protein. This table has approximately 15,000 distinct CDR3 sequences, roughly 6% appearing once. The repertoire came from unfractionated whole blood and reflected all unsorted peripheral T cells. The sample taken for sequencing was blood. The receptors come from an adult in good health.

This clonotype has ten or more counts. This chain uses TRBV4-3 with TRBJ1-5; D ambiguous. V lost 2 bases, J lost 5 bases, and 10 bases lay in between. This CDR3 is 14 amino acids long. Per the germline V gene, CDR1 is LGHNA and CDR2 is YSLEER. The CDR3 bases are TGCGCCAGCAGCCAAACGACGGTTGATCAGCCCCAGCATTTT. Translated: CASSQTTVDQPQHF.

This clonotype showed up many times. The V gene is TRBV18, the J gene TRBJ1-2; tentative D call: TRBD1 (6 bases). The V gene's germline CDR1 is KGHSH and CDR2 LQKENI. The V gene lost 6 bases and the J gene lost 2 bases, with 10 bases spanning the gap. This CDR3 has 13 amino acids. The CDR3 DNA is TGTGCCAGCTCCAGAGACAGGAACTATGGCTACACCTTC. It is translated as CASSRDRNYGYTF.

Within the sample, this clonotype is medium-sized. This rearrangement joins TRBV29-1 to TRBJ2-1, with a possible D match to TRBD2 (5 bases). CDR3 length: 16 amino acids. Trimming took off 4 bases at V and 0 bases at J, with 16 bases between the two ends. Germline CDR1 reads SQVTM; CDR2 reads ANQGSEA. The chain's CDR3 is CSVASAESSSYNEQFF. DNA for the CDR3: TGCAGCGTTGCATCAGCGGAGTCCAGCTCCTACAATGAGCAGTTCTTC.

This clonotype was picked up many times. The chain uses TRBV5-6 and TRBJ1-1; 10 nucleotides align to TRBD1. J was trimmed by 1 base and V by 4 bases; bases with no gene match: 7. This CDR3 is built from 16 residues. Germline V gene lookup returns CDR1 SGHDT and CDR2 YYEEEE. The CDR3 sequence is CASSQKDRGRNTEAFF. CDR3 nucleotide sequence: TGTGCCAGCAGCCAGAAAGACAGGGGGCGGAACACTGAAGCTTTCTTT.

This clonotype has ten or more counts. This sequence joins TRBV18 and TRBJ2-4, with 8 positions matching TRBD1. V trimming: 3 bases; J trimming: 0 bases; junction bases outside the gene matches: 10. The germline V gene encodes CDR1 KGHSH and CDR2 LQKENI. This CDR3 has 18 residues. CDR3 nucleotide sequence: TGTGCCAGCTCACCCGAGGACAGGGTAATGATAGCCAAAAACATTCAGTACTTC. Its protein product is CASSPEDRVMIAKNIQYF. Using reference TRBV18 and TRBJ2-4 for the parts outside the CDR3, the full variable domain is NAGVMQNPRHLVRRRGQEARLRCSPMKGHSHVYWYRQLPEEGLKFMVYLQKENIIDESGMPKERFSAEFPKEGPSILRIQQVVRGDSAAYFCASSPEDRVMIAKNIQYFGAGTRLSVL.

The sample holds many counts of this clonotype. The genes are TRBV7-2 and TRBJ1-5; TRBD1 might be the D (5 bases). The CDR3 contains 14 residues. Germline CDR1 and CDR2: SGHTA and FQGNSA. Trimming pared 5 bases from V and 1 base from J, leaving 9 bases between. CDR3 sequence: CASSPGTSNQPQHF. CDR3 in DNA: TGTGCCAGCAGCCCGGGGACGAGCAATCAGCCCCAGCATTTT.

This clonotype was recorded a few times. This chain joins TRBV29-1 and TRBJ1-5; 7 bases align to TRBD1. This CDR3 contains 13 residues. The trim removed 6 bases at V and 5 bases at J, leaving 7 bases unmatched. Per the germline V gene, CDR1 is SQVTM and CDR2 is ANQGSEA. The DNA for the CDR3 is TGCAGCGTCAGGACAGGATCGTATCAGCCCCAGCATTTT. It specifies CSVRTGSYQPQHF.

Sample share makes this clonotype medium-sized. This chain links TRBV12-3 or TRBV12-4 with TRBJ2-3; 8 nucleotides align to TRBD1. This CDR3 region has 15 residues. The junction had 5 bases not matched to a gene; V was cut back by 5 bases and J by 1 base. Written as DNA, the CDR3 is TGTGCCAGCAGTCCACCGGGACAGGGCACAGATACGCAGTATTTT. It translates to CASSPPGQGTDTQYF.

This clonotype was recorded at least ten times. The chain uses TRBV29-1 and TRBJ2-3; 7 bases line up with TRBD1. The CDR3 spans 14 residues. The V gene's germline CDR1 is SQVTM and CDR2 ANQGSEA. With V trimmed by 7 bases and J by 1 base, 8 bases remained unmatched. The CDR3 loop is CSARTGTGTDTQYF. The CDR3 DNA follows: TGCAGCGCCAGAACGGGGACAGGCACAGATACGCAGTATTTT.

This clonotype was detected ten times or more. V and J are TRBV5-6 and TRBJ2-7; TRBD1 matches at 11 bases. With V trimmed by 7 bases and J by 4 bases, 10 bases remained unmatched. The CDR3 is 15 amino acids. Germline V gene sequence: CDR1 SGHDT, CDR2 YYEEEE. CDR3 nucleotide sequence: TGTGCCAGCCAAAAGCCCGGGACAGGGGGATACGAGCAGTACTTC. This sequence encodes CASQKPGTGGYEQYF.

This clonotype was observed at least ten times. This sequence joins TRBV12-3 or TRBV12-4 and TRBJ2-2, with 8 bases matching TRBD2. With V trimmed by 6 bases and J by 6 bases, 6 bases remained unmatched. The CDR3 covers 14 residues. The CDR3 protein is CASRVTSVAGELFF. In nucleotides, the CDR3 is TGTGCCAGCAGGGTGACTAGCGTCGCCGGGGAGCTGTTTTTT.

The CDR3 protein is CASSLGLGLQETQYF. CDR3 sequence (DNA): TGTGCCAGCAGCTTAGGGCTTGGCTTACAAGAGACCCAGTACTTC. This chain connects TRBV7-8 to TRBJ2-5, with D unresolved. The CDR3 spans 15 residues. V was clipped by 1 base and J by 2 bases, with 11 bases between them. Germline V gene data show CDR1 as SGHVS and CDR2 as FQNEAQ.

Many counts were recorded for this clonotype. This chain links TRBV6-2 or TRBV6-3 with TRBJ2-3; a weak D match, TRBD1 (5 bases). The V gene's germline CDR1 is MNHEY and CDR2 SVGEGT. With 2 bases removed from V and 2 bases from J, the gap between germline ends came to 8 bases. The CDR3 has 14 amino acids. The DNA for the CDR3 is TGTGCCAGCAGTTACGGGGCAGACACAGATACGCAGTATTTT. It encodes CASSYGADTDTQYF.

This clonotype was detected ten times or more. In nucleotides, the CDR3 is TGTGCCAGCAGTTCCATGGGGGGTGAAACCCTAGGGCAGTACTTC. It specifies CASSSMGGETLGQYF. V usage is TRBV28 and J usage is TRBJ2-7; maybe TRBD2 (6 bases). This CDR3 has 15 amino acids. The V gene lost 4 bases and the J gene lost 9 bases, with 22 bases spanning the gap. Per the germline V gene, CDR1 is MDHEN and CDR2 is SYDVKM.

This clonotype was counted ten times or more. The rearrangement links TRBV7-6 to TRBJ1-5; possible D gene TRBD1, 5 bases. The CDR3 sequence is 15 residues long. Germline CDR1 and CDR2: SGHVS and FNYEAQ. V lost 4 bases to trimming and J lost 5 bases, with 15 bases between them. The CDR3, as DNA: TGTGCCAGCAGCTGGCATGGGGAGGGGTATCAGCCCCAGCATTTT. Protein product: CASSWHGEGYQPQHF.

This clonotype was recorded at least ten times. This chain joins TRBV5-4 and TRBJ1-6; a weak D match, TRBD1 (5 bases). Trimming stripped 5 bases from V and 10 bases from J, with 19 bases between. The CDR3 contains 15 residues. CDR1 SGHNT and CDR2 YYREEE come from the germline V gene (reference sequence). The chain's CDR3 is CASSTGTDSMSPLHF. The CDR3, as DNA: TGTGCCAGCAGTACCGGGACCGACTCCATGTCACCCCTCCACTTT.

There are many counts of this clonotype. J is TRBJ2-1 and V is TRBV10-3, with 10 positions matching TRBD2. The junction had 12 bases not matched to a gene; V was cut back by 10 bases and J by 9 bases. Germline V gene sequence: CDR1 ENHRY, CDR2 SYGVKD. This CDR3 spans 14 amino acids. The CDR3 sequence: CATVPASGGTEQFF. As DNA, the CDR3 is TGTGCCACGGTACCGGCTAGCGGGGGCACTGAGCAGTTCTTC.

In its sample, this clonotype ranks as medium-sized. The CDR3 loop is CASSVGRRNYGYTF. The CDR3 nucleotides read TGTGCCAGCAGCGTAGGCAGGCGTAACTATGGCTACACCTTC. This chain uses TRBV9 with TRBJ1-2; no clear D. Germline CDR1 SGDLS, CDR2 YYNGEE. This CDR3 region has 14 residues. Deletions cut 0 bases from V and 1 base from J, with 7 bases between.

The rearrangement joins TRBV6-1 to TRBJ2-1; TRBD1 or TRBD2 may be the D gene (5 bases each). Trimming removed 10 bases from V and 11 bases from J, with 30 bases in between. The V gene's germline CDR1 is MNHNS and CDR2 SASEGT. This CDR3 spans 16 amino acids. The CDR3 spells CATQVPRGHTDTKQFF. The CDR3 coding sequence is TGTGCCACTCAGGTCCCGAGGGGCCACACCGATACTAAGCAGTTCTTC.

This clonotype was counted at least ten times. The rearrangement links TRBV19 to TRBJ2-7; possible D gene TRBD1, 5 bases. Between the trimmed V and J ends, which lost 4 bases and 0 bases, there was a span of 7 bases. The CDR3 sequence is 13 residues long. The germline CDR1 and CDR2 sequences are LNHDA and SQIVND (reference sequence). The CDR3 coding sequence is TGTGCCAGTAGTACCGACAGCTCCTACGAGCAGTACTTC. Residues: CASSTDSSYEQYF.

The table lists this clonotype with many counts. CDR3 DNA sequence: TGTGCCAGCAGCGAGAGGACAGGGACGACCTACGAGCAGTACTTC. Its translation is CASSERTGTTYEQYF. This rearrangement joins TRBV9 to TRBJ2-7; 8 positions match TRBD1. Unmatched junction bases numbered 7, after V lost 3 bases and J lost 2 bases. In germline, CDR1 is SGDLS, CDR2 YYNGEE. The CDR3 runs 15 residues.

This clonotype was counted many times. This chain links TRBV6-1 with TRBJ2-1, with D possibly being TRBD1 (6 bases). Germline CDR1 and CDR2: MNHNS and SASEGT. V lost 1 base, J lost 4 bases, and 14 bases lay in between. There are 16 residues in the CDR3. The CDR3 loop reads CASSEVRQVPYNEQFF. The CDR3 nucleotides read TGTGCCAGCAGTGAAGTAAGACAGGTCCCGTACAATGAGCAGTTCTTC.

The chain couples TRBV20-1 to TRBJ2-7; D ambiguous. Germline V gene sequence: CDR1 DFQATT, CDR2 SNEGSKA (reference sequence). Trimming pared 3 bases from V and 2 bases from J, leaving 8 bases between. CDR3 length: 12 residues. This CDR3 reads CSARVTTYEQYF. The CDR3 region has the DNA TGCAGTGCTAGGGTCACAACCTACGAGCAGTACTTC.

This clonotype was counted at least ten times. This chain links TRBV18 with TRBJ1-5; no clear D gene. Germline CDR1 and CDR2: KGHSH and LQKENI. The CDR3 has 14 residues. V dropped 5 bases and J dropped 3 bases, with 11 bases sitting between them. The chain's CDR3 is CASSVTGFNQPQHF. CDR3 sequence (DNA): TGTGCCAGCTCAGTAACGGGTTTCAATCAGCCCCAGCATTTT.

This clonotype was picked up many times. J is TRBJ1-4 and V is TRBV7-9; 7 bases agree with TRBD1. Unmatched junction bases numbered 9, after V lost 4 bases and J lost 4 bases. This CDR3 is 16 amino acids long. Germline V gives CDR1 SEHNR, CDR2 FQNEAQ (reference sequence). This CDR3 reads CASSSELQGINEKLFF. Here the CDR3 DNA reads TGTGCCAGCAGCTCAGAACTACAGGGGATTAATGAAAAACTGTTTTTT.

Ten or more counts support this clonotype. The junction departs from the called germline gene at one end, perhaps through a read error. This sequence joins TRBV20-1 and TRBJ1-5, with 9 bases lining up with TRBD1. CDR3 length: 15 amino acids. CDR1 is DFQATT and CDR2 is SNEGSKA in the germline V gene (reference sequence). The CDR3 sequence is CSARAGQGFAQPQHF. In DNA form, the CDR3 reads TGCAGTGCAAGAGCCGGACAGGGGTTCGCTCAGCCCCAGCATTTT.